Below, one T cell receptor (beta chain) is given with its context. The CDR3 runs to 14 residues. Trimming removed 5 bases at V and 4 bases at J, with 12 bases between. CDR1 and CDR2 from the germline V gene are SGHTA and FQGNSA. The data derive from a study of T cell responses to AZD1222 COVID-19 vaccine. This table comes from immunoSEQ multiplex PCR, and its TCRdb copy is limited to in-frame clones, with some not included. Of about 130,000 clones in the sample, around 84% are singletons; the top ten hold 9.5% to 15%. The rearrangement links TRBV7-2 to TRBJ2-1, with D tentatively TRBD2 (6 bases). This clonotype was sampled from an adult in good health. Source: peripheral blood, taken on day 0 of AZD1222 vaccination. In DNA, the CDR3 is TGTGCCAGCAGCCGTGGCGGGATATACAATGAGCAGTTCTTC. Its translation: CASSRGGIYNEQFF.